These 2 T cell receptor beta chains originate from one sample sequenced in a study of blood T cell repertoires in COVID-19. Libraries were prepared by immunoSEQ multiplex PCR; TCRdb keeps only in-frame clonotypes and omits some of them. The sample consists of 430,000 or so clones, 70% to 90% of them appearing once. The sequencing sample was made of PBMCs or T cells enriched from blood (not recorded which). These TCRs come from a woman aged 40 to 55 who had recovered from COVID-19.

The rearrangement joins TRBV7-9 to TRBJ1-6; D ambiguous. The CDR3 length is 13 residues. Germline lookup yields CDR1 SEHNR and CDR2 FQNEAQ (reference sequence). V lost 5 bases to trimming and J lost 9 bases, with 11 bases between them. The CDR3 loop is CASSLREGSPLHF. CDR3 coding DNA: TGTGCCAGCAGCCTCCGGGAAGGTTCACCCCTCCACTTT.

The V gene is TRBV2, the J gene TRBJ2-7; 7 nucleotides match TRBD1. The CDR3 sequence is 14 residues long. Germline CDR1 SNHLY, CDR2 FYNNEI. The J segment lost 0 bases and the V segment lost 5 bases, leaving 4 bases of the junction unmatched. The CDR3 spells CASSQTGSSYEQYF. The CDR3 DNA is TGTGCCAGCAGTCAGACAGGGTCCTCCTACGAGCAGTACTTC.